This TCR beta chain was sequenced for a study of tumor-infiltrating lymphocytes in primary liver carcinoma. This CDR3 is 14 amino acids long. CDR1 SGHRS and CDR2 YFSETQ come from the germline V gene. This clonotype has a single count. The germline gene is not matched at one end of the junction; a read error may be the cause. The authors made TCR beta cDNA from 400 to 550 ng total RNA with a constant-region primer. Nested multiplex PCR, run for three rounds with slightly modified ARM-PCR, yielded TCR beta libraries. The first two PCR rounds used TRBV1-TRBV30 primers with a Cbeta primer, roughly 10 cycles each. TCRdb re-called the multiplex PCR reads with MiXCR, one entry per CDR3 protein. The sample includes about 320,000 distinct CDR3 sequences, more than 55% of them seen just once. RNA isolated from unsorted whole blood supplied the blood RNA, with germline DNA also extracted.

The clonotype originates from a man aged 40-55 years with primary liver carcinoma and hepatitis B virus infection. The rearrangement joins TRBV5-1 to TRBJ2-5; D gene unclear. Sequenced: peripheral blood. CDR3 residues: CASGLGSTSETQYF. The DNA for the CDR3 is TGCGCCAGCGGCTTGGGATCCACCTCGGAGACCCAGTACTTC.